These T cell receptor beta chains were read from a single sample in a study of control samples from healthy donors and cancer patients. Sequenced by immunoSEQ multiplex PCR; TCRdb stores in-frame clones only, minus some. This repertoire shows 150,000 to 160,000 clones, over 90% found once; its top ten account for over 2%. Source material: blood. The receptors were gathered from a man aged 45-60 years in good health. Each CDR3 is given with its conserved first and last residue. The D gene is left open where the match is weak. Clone size, where shown, is once, few, many, or a class for clones that have expanded.

V gene: TRBV5-5; J gene: TRBJ1-2; clone size: NA; D gene: NA; CDR3 protein: CASSTDGWSGAGGYTF; CDR3 DNA: TGTGCCAGCAGCACGGACGGCTGGTCGGGGGCTGGAGGCTACACCTTC
V gene: TRBV19; J gene: TRBJ1-2; clone size: NA; D gene: TRBD1; CDR3 protein: CASSHRGTAGGYTF; CDR3 DNA: TGTGCCAGTTCCCACAGGGGAACAGCGGGTGGCTACACCTTC
V gene: TRBV19; J gene: TRBJ1-4; clone size: NA; D gene: TRBD1; CDR3 protein: CAKDRGPSNEKLFF; CDR3 DNA: TGTGCCAAGGACAGGGGGCCGTCTAATGAAAAACTGTTTTTT
V gene: TRBV6-1; J gene: TRBJ1-5; clone size: NA; D gene: NA; CDR3 protein: CASSEKANQPQHF; CDR3 DNA: TGTGCCAGCAGTGAAAAAGCTAATCAGCCCCAGCATTTT
V gene: TRBV7-2; J gene: TRBJ1-1; clone size: NA; D gene: NA; CDR3 protein: CASSLAGSEAFF; CDR3 DNA: TGTGCCAGCAGCTTAGCAGGGTCTGAAGCTTTCTTT
V gene: TRBV4-2; J gene: TRBJ2-3; clone size: NA; D gene: NA; CDR3 protein: CASSPGRLPDTQYF; CDR3 DNA: TGTGCCAGCAGCCCGGGCCGCCTCCCAGATACGCAGTATTTT
V gene: TRBV12-3/TRBV12-4; J gene: TRBJ1-2; clone size: NA; D gene: NA; CDR3 protein: CASSPPDNYGYTF; CDR3 DNA: TGTGCCAGCAGTCCCCCGGACAACTATGGCTACACCTTC
V gene: TRBV4-1; J gene: TRBJ1-5; clone size: NA; D gene: NA; CDR3 protein: CASSPRGGGQQPQHF; CDR3 DNA: TGCGCCAGCAGCCCCCGGGGAGGGGGGCAACAGCCCCAGCATTTT
V gene: TRBV24-1; J gene: TRBJ2-1; clone size: NA; D gene: TRBD2; CDR3 protein: CATSDPRTSGSHEQFF; CDR3 DNA: TGTGCCACCAGTGATCCTCGGACTAGCGGGAGCCATGAGCAGTTCTTC
V gene: TRBV4-2; J gene: TRBJ2-5; clone size: NA; D gene: TRBD2; CDR3 protein: CASSQVAGTKETQYF; CDR3 DNA: TGTGCCAGCAGCCAAGTAGCCGGGACTAAAGAGACCCAGTACTTC
V gene: TRBV2; J gene: TRBJ2-6; clone size: NA; D gene: NA; CDR3 protein: CASSGGGGPSGANVLTF; CDR3 DNA: TGTGCCAGCAGTGGGGGAGGGGGTCCCTCTGGGGCCAACGTCCTGACTTTC
V gene: TRBV12-3/TRBV12-4; J gene: TRBJ2-1; clone size: NA; D gene: NA; CDR3 protein: CASTQTENNEQFF; CDR3 DNA: TGTGCCAGCACCCAGACCGAAAACAATGAGCAGTTCTTC
V gene: TRBV21-1; J gene: TRBJ1-4; clone size: NA; D gene: NA; CDR3 protein: CASSKRDRGQGEKLFF; CDR3 DNA: TGTGCCAGCAGCAAACGGGACAGGGGGCAGGGTGAAAAACTGTTTTTT
V gene: TRBV28; J gene: TRBJ1-3; clone size: NA; D gene: TRBD1; CDR3 protein: CASSFSRGARGTIYF; CDR3 DNA: TGTGCCAGCAGTTTTTCCAGGGGGGCCCGGGGCACCATATATTTT
V gene: TRBV25-1; J gene: TRBJ1-1; clone size: NA; D gene: NA; CDR3 protein: CASSRGGTGTEAFF; CDR3 DNA: TGTGCCAGCAGTCGGGGGGGCACAGGCACTGAAGCTTTCTTT
V gene: TRBV2; J gene: TRBJ1-1; clone size: few; D gene: NA; CDR3 protein: CASRPGAAEAFF; CDR3 DNA: TGTGCCAGCAGGCCCGGGGCAGCTGAAGCTTTCTTT
V gene: TRBV7-9; J gene: TRBJ1-5; clone size: few; D gene: NA; CDR3 protein: CASSPGTHSNQPQHF; CDR3 DNA: TGTGCCAGCAGCCCCGGGACACATAGCAATCAGCCCCAGCATTTT
V gene: TRBV7-9; J gene: TRBJ2-1; clone size: once; D gene: NA; CDR3 protein: CASSPAGGEQFF; CDR3 DNA: TGTGCCAGCAGCCCTGCTGGTGGTGAGCAGTTCTTC
V gene: TRBV27; J gene: TRBJ2-7; clone size: once; D gene: TRBD2; CDR3 protein: CASSFGPRDYTYEQYF; CDR3 DNA: TGTGCCAGCAGTTTTGGTCCCCGGGACTACACCTACGAGCAGTACTTC
V gene: TRBV6-1; J gene: TRBJ2-2; clone size: NA; D gene: NA; CDR3 protein: CASSAKSASPTGELFF; CDR3 DNA: TGTGCCAGCAGTGCAAAATCGGCTAGCCCCACCGGGGAGCTGTTTTTT
V gene: TRBV29-1; J gene: TRBJ1-1; clone size: NA; D gene: NA; CDR3 protein: CSADVQNTEAFF; CDR3 DNA: TGCAGCGCCGACGTACAGAACACTGAAGCTTTCTTT
V gene: TRBV7-9; J gene: TRBJ2-1; clone size: NA; D gene: TRBD2; CDR3 protein: CASSLGLAGTYNEQFF; CDR3 DNA: TGTGCCAGCAGCCTAGGACTAGCGGGGACCTACAATGAGCAGTTCTTC
V gene: TRBV5-1; J gene: TRBJ1-1; clone size: NA; D gene: NA; CDR3 protein: CASSLDGGGTEAFF; CDR3 DNA: TGCGCCAGCAGCTTGGATGGGGGCGGGACTGAAGCTTTCTTT
V gene: TRBV11-1; J gene: TRBJ2-5; clone size: NA; D gene: TRBD2; CDR3 protein: CASSQSSGRAGETQYF; CDR3 DNA: TGTGCCAGCAGCCAATCTAGCGGGAGGGCCGGTGAGACCCAGTACTTC
V gene: TRBV7-2; J gene: TRBJ1-1; clone size: NA; D gene: NA; CDR3 protein: CASSPWDTTEAFF; CDR3 DNA: TGTGCCAGCAGCCCCTGGGATACCACTGAAGCTTTCTTT